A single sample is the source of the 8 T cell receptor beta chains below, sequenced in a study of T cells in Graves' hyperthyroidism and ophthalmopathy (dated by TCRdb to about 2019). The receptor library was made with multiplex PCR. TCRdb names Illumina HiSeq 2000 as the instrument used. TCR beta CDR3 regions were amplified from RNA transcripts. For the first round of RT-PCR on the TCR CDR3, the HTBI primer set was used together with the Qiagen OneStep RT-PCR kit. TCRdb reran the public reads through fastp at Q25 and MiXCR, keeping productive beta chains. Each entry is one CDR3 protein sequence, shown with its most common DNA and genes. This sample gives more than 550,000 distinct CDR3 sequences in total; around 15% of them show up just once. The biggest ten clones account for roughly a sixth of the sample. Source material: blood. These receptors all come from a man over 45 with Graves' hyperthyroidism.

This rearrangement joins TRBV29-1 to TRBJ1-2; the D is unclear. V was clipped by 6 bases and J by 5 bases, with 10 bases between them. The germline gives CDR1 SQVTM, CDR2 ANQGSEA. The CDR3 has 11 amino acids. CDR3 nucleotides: TGCAGCGTGGGCGGGTATTATGGCTACACCTTC. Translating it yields CSVGGYYGYTF.

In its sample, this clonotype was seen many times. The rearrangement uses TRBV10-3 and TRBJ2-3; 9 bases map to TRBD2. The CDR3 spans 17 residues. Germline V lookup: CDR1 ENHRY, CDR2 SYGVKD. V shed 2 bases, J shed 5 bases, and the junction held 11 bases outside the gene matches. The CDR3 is CAISEPSGRFGEDTQYF. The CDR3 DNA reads TGTGCCATCAGTGAGCCAAGCGGGAGGTTCGGGGAAGATACGCAGTATTTT.

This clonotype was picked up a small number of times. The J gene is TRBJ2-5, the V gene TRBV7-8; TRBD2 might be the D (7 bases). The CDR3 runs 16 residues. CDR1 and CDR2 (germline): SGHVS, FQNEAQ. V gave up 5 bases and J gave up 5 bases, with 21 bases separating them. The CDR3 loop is CASSPTRGGARETQYF. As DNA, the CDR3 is TGTGCCAGCAGCCCGACCCGAGGGGGGGCAAGGGAGACCCAGTACTTC.

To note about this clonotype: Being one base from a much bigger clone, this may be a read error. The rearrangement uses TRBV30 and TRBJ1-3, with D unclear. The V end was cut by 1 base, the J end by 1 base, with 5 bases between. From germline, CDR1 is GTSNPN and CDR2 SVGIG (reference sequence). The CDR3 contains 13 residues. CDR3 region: CAWSGWSGNTIYF. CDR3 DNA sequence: TGTGCCTGGAGTGGATGGTCTGGAAACACCATATATTTT.

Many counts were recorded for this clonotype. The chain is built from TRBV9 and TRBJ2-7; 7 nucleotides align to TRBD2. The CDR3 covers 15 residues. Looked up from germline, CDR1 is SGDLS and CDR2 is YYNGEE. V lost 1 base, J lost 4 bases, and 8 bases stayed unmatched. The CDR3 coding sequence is TGTGCCAGCAGCGTATCGAGCGGGAACGATTACGAGCAGTACTTC. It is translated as CASSVSSGNDYEQYF.

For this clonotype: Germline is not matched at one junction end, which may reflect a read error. CDR3 amino acids: CASSQEVGEQFF. The CDR3 DNA follows: TGCGCCAGCAGCCAAGAGGTCGGTGAGCAGTTCTTC. The genes are TRBV11-2 and TRBJ2-1, with D unclear. The germline V gene encodes CDR1 SGHAT and CDR2 FQNNGV. CDR3 size: 12 residues. The entire variable domain, with the rest obtained from reference TRBV11-2 and TRBJ2-1, is as follows: EAGVAQSPRYKIIEKRQSVAFWCNPISGHATLYWYQQILGQGPKLLIQFQNNGVVDDSQLPKDRFSAERLKGVDSTLKIQPAKLEDSAVYLCASSQEVGEQFFGPGTRLTVL.

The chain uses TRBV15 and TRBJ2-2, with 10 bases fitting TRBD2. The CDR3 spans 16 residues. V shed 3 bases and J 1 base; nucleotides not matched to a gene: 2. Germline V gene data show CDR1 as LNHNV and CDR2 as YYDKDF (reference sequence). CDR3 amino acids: CATSSLAGGNTGELFF. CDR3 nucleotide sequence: TGTGCCACCAGCAGTTTAGCGGGAGGGAACACCGGGGAGCTGTTTTTT.

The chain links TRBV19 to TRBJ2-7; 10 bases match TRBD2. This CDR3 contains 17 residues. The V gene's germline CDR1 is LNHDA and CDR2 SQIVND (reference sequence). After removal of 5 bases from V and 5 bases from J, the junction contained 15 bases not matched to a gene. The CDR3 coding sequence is TGTGCCAGTAGTCCCCCCCCTGAAGCGGGAGGGCGCCACGAGCAGTACTTC. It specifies CASSPPPEAGGRHEQYF.